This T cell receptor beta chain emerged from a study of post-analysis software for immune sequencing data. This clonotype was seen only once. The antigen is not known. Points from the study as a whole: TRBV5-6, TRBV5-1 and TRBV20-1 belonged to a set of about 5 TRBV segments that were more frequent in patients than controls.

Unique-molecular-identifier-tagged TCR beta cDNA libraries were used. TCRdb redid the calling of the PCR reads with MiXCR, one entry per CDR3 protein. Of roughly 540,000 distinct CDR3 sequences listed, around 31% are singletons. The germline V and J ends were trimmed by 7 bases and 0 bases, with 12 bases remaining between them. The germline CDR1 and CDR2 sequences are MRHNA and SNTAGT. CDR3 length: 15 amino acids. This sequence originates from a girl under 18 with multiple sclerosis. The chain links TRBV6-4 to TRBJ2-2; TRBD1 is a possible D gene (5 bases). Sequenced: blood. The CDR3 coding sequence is TGTGCCAGCACCTACGCAGGGCCGAACACCGGGGAGCTGTTTTTT. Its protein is CASTYAGPNTGELFF.